A selection of T cell receptor beta chains follows, all from one sample in a study of cytomegalovirus exposure and HLA in healthy donors. Profiling relied on immunoSEQ multiplex PCR, and the TCRdb table lists in-frame clones only, not all of them. Here the sample spans under 100,000 clones, 84% being singletons. The specimen was PBMCs. Source of these receptors: a woman aged 18-29 years in good health and CMV-seropositive. Each CDR3 is given with its conserved first and last residue. The D gene is left open where the match is weak. Clone size appears in some rows only: once, few, many, or a class for an expanded clone.

>NA|TRBV15|TRBD1|TRBJ2-7
TGTGCCACCAGCAGAGGTCGACAGGGCTACGAGCAGTACTTC
CATSRGRQGYEQYF
>NA|TRBV30|NA|TRBJ1-6
TGTGCCTGGAGTTTGGCTAATTCACCCCTCCACTTT
CAWSLANSPLHF
>NA|TRBV20-1|NA|TRBJ1-4
TGCAGTGCTAGAGATAGATCAGCGCTGTTTTTT
CSARDRSALFF
>few|TRBV6-6|NA|TRBJ2-3
TGTGCCAGCAGTGACAGAGTCACAGATACGCAGTATTTT
CASSDRVTDTQYF
>NA|TRBV15|NA|TRBJ2-7
TGTGCCACCAGTCCGGGGAGGACCTACGAGCAGTACTTC
CATSPGRTYEQYF
>NA|TRBV7-3|TRBD1|TRBJ1-2
TGTGCCAGCAGCTCCTCCGGGACAGGGGTCCCGGGCTACACCTTC
CASSSSGTGVPGYTF
>NA|TRBV5-1|TRBD1|TRBJ1-5
TGCGCCAGCAGCTGGAAGGAAGTTGACAGGGGGCCTCAGCCCCAGCATTTT
CASSWKEVDRGPQPQHF
>NA|TRBV9|NA|TRBJ2-7
TGTGCCAGCAGCGTAACAGGGAATTACGAGCAGTACTTC
CASSVTGNYEQYF
>NA|TRBV7-9|NA|TRBJ2-5
TGTGCCAGCAGCTTTTTCGGCCAAGAGACCCAGTACTTC
CASSFFGQETQYF
>NA|TRBV21-1|NA|TRBJ1-1
TGTGCCAGCATCTCGGGAGTGGGCACTGAAGCTTTCTTT
CASISGVGTEAFF
>NA|TRBV30|TRBD1|TRBJ1-6
TGTGCCTGGAGTTCTATGAGGGGGCGAGTTTCACCCCTCCACTTT
CAWSSMRGRVSPLHF
>NA|TRBV7-3|NA|TRBJ1-1
TGTGCCAGCAGCTTAACCAGGGATTTCGCTGAAGCTTTCTTT
CASSLTRDFAEAFF
>NA|TRBV6-5|NA|TRBJ1-4
TGTGCCAGCAGTTACGTTGGGCAGGGAGGCGAAAAACTGTTTTTT
CASSYVGQGGEKLFF
>NA|TRBV18|NA|TRBJ1-2
TGTGCCAGCTCACCTCAGGGGAACTATGGCTACACCTTC
CASSPQGNYGYTF
>NA|TRBV7-9|NA|TRBJ2-7
TGTGCCAGCAGTGTAGAGCGAGGAAAGCAGTACTTC
CASSVERGKQYF
>NA|TRBV9|NA|TRBJ1-6
TGTGCCAGCAGCCCCCAAGTGGCTAATTCACCCCTCCACTTT
CASSPQVANSPLHF
>NA|TRBV9|TRBD2|TRBJ2-7
TGTGCCAGCAGCGTTGGAGCGGGGGGAACCTACGAGCAGTACTTC
CASSVGAGGTYEQYF
>NA|TRBV13|NA|TRBJ1-2
TGTGCCAGCAGCTTCCGGGGAGGGTTGGATGGCTACACCTTC
CASSFRGGLDGYTF
>NA|TRBV6-1|NA|TRBJ1-5
TGTGCCAGCAGTGAATTGTATAGCAATCAGCCCCAGCATTTT
CASSELYSNQPQHF
>NA|TRBV5-1|TRBD1|TRBJ2-4
TGCGCCAGCAGCGTCGGGACAGGGGGCAATGAGAGGAACTTC
CASSVGTGGNERNF
>once|TRBV9|TRBD1|TRBJ2-7
TGTGCCAGCAGCCCGTTTAGTGGGACAGATTCCTACGAGCAGTACTTC
CASSPFSGTDSYEQYF
>NA|TRBV10-3|TRBD1|TRBJ2-1
TGTGCCATCAGCGTATCCCTTCCGACAGGGGACAATGAGCAGTTCTTC
CAISVSLPTGDNEQFF
>NA|TRBV27|TRBD2|TRBJ2-2
TGTGCCAGCAGTCCCCGGGTAGCGGGGGGGGGCGGGGAGCTGTTTTTT
CASSPRVAGGGGELFF
>NA|TRBV18|TRBD1|TRBJ1-1
TGTGCCAGCTCACGACAGGGGGTGGCCGAAGCTTTCTTT
CASSRQGVAEAFF
>NA|TRBV19|NA|TRBJ2-2
TGTGCCACCACCAGGACACTGCACACCGGGGAGCTGTTTTTT
CATTRTLHTGELFF
>NA|TRBV7-6|NA|TRBJ1-5
TGTGCCAGCAGCCAATGGGCAGGGAATCAGCCCCAGCATTTT
CASSQWAGNQPQHF
>few|TRBV6-5|TRBD1|TRBJ1-6
TGTGCCAGCAGTTACAACAGGGGCGACTCACCCCTCCACTTT
CASSYNRGDSPLHF
>NA|TRBV5-1|TRBD1|TRBJ1-1
TGCGCCAGCAGCTTACGGACAGGGGATCCCGCTGAAGCTTTCTTT
CASSLRTGDPAEAFF
>NA|TRBV4-2|NA|TRBJ1-6
TGTGCCAGCAGACGCATTTCCGACAGCTCCTATAATTCACCCCTCCACTTT
CASRRISDSSYNSPLHF
>NA|TRBV7-9|TRBD1|TRBJ2-6
TGTGCCAGCAGCCCCCACAGGGGGGATGCCTCTGGGGCCAACGTCCTGACTTTC
CASSPHRGDASGANVLTF
>NA|TRBV6-1|TRBD2|TRBJ2-1
TGTGCCAGCAGTAGACTAGCGGGGGACTACAATGAGCAGTTCTTC
CASSRLAGDYNEQFF
>NA|TRBV28|NA|TRBJ1-2
TGTGCCAGCAGTTTATCCTTAGGAGGGGGCTACACCTTC
CASSLSLGGGYTF
>NA|TRBV5-1|NA|TRBJ2-3
TGCGCCAGCATAGGGGGCACAGATACGCAGTATTTT
CASIGGTDTQYF
>few|TRBV19|TRBD1|TRBJ1-2
TGTGCCAGAATTCCCCAAAAAGGACAGGGGACCCACTATGGCTACACCTTC
CARIPQKGQGTHYGYTF
>NA|TRBV27|TRBD1|TRBJ2-5
TGTGCCAGCAGCTGGACAGGGAGCGAGACCCAGTACTTC
CASSWTGSETQYF
>NA|TRBV30|NA|TRBJ1-1
TGTGCCTGGAGTTCAGGGACTGAAGCTTTCTTT
CAWSSGTEAFF
>NA|TRBV14|NA|TRBJ1-4
TGTGCCAGCAGCCAAGTCGGAGTCGGACAAGGGATAGGAAAACTGTTTTTT
CASSQVGVGQGIGKLFF
>NA|TRBV28|NA|TRBJ1-6
TGTGCCAGCAGTTTATGGAGGAACACCTATAATTCACCCCTCCACTTT
CASSLWRNTYNSPLHF
>NA|TRBV2|NA|TRBJ2-1
TGTGCCAGCAGCGCCGGGGGATATGAGCAGTTCTTC
CASSAGGYEQFF
>once|TRBV25-1|TRBD2|TRBJ2-5
TGTGCCAGCAGCCAACCCCATATTGCGGGGGGCTTTCAAGAGACCCAGTACTTC
CASSQPHIAGGFQETQYF
>NA|TRBV5-6|TRBD1|TRBJ2-5
TGTGCCAGCAGCTTGGTGACAGGGGGCTTGGAGACCCAGTACTTC
CASSLVTGGLETQYF
>NA|TRBV7-2|NA|TRBJ1-1
TGTGCCAGCAGGTTACGGGGGAACACTGAAGCTTTCTTT
CASRLRGNTEAFF
>NA|TRBV5-1|TRBD1|TRBJ1-2
TGCGCCAGCAGCTTGGAGTTCAGGGGGCGGTCGAACTATGGCTACACCTTC
CASSLEFRGRSNYGYTF
>NA|TRBV5-1|NA|TRBJ1-1
TGCGCCAGCAGGTTTGAATCGGCTGAAGCTTTCTTT
CASRFESAEAFF
>many|TRBV25-1|NA|TRBJ1-5
TGTGCCAGCAGTGGTCCCGGGGGCAATCAGCCCCAGCATTTT
CASSGPGGNQPQHF
>NA|TRBV5-1|NA|TRBJ1-6
TGCGCCAGCAGCTTGGGAACGGTGGCACCCCTCCACTTT
CASSLGTVAPLHF